This T cell receptor beta chain was recovered during a study of CD8 T cells in ankylosing spondylitis. With respect to this clonotype: Antigen specificity is unknown.

From the 5' RACE reads, TCRdb called clonotypes with MiXCR, one entry per CDR3 protein. This sample has approximately 200,000 distinct CDR3 sequences, with roughly 13% found just once. The J segment lost 6 bases and the V segment lost 0 bases, leaving 5 bases of the junction unmatched. The CDR3 loop spans 16 amino acids. Germline CDR1 and CDR2: DFQATT and SNEGSKA (reference sequence). Study results and limitations: There was reportedly significant enrichment of clones that were disease-linked in matched ankylosing spondylitis synovial fluid. Blood from ankylosing spondylitis patients appeared to carry a characteristic roughly eight-variant TCR beta motif.

The sequencing sample was made of blood, either unsorted or a sorted T cell fraction (not recorded which). The receptor comes from a male donor with ankylosing spondylitis or in good health (not recorded which). The gene calls are TRBV20-1 and TRBJ2-4; 13 nucleotides align to TRBD2. For the CDR3, the DNA is TGCAGTGCTAGAGATAAGGGACTAGCGGGGATAAACATTCAGTACTTC. Its translation is CSARDKGLAGINIQYF.